The sequence of this TCR beta chain was determined in a study of T cells in Graves' hyperthyroidism and ophthalmopathy. Whole-study results and caveats: In simple terms, a model built on 13 V-J features told ophthalmopathy apart from stable hyperthyroidism.

Researchers amplified the TCR beta CDR3 regions from RNA transcripts. Using the HTBI primer set, a first-round RT-PCR was run on the TCR CDR3. Each CDR3 protein is one row after TCRdb ran MiXCR on the multiplex PCR reads. The sample shows about 360,000 distinct CDR3 sequences, about 25% of them seen only once. Graves' hyperthyroidism was deemed stable absent ophthalmopathy progression within 18 months. The PBMCs were taken from approximately 11 ml of fresh peripheral blood. Deletions cut 5 bases from V and 10 bases from J, with 20 bases between. The CDR3 consists of 15 residues. Germline values: CDR1 KGHDR, CDR2 SFDVKD. A remark on this clonotype: Its antigen is unknown.

Sequencing was done on a sample of blood. The receptor's source is a man aged 45-65 years with Graves' hyperthyroidism. The chain couples TRBV24-1 to TRBJ2-1, with D possibly being TRBD1 (6 bases). The CDR3: CATSGRGNRIIEQFF. The CDR3 DNA reads TGTGCCACCAGTGGAAGGGGGAATCGGATTATCGAGCAGTTCTTC.